This is a list of T cell receptor beta chains from one sample in a study of T-cell memory formation after mild COVID-19. A single record per CDR3 protein comes from TCRdb applying MiXCR to the 5' RACE reads. The sample yields fewer than 450,000 distinct CDR3 sequences, roughly 24% seen once. The sample comprised PBMCs or a T cell subset sorted from them (not recorded which). These receptors were taken from an adult woman who had mild COVID-19 (a few samples of this study predate the infection). Cell type and time point are not known. Each CDR3 is given with its conserved first and last residue. A D gene is named only where the DNA matches it firmly. Not all rows give a size; the values are once, few, many and, for expanded clones, a class.

TRBV29-1	TRBD2	-	TRBJ2-3	CSVLAGNTDTQYF	TGCAGCGTTTTAGCGGGAAACACAGATACGCAGTATTTT
TRBV13	TRBD2	-	TRBJ2-1	CASNLAGVSYNEQFF	TGTGCCAGTAACCTAGCGGGAGTCTCCTACAATGAGCAGTTCTTC
TRBV21-1	-	few	TRBJ2-7	CASSKHPGTGAREQYF	TGTGCCAGCAGCAAGCACCCCGGGACAGGGGCCAGGGAGCAGTACTTC
TRBV7-3	TRBD2	-	TRBJ2-1	CASSFGLAGLGEQFF	TGTGCCAGCAGCTTTGGACTAGCGGGGTTGGGTGAGCAGTTCTTC
TRBV6-1	-	-	TRBJ2-1	CASSEAVPANEQFF	TGTGCCAGCAGTGAAGCGGTACCCGCGAATGAGCAGTTCTTC
TRBV10-3	TRBD1	-	TRBJ2-1	CAISGLGTGVTYSYNEQFF	TGTGCCATCAGTGGCCTTGGGACAGGGGTCACCTATTCCTACAATGAGCAGTTCTTC
TRBV7-9	-	-	TRBJ2-5	CASSQTGLGETQYF	TGTGCCAGCAGTCAAACAGGGCTCGGGGAGACCCAGTACTTC
TRBV10-3	-	-	TRBJ2-7	CAISETAYEQYF	TGTGCCATCAGTGAGACCGCCTACGAGCAGTACTTC
TRBV7-9	TRBD2	-	TRBJ2-3	CASRPRVGGSRDTQYF	TGTGCCAGCAGGCCAAGGGTTGGCGGGAGTAGAGATACGCAGTATTTT
TRBV6-1	-	many	TRBJ2-1	CATTLGAASYNEQFF	TGTGCCACCACCCTGGGGGCGGCGTCCTACAATGAGCAGTTCTTC
TRBV19	-	few	TRBJ1-1	CASSISGNTEAFF	TGTGCCAGTAGTATTTCAGGGAACACTGAAGCTTTCTTT
TRBV7-9	-	-	TRBJ1-3	CASSDPRVDSGNTIYF	TGTGCCAGCAGCGACCCCAGGGTGGACTCTGGAAACACCATATATTTT
TRBV7-9	TRBD2	-	TRBJ2-1	CASSSQRGASFNEQFF	TGTGCCAGCAGCTCCCAGCGGGGGGCCTCATTCAATGAGCAGTTCTTC
TRBV5-5	-	-	TRBJ1-2	CASSLPGSNYGYTF	TGTGCCAGCAGCTTGCCAGGCAGTAACTATGGCTACACCTTC
TRBV7-7	-	few	TRBJ2-5	CASSLVVDPRQETQYF	TGTGCTAGCAGCTTAGTTGTAGATCCCCGGCAAGAGACCCAGTACTTC
TRBV6-2/TRBV6-3	TRBD2	-	TRBJ2-1	CASRPLGTSGGSSYNEQFF	TGTGCCAGCAGACCACTTGGGACTAGCGGGGGTAGCTCCTACAATGAGCAGTTCTTC
TRBV11-3	TRBD2	-	TRBJ2-1	CASSLEVVTSGKVSSSYNEQFF	TGTGCCAGCAGCTTAGAGGTTGTTACTAGCGGGAAGGTTTCGAGCTCCTACAATGAGCAGTTCTTC
TRBV6-1	-	-	TRBJ2-1	CASRLGSNSESSFF	TGTGCCAGCAGACTGGGTTCGAACTCGGAATCGTCGTTCTTC
TRBV4-3	-	-	TRBJ2-2	CASSQDFGGAGTGELFF	TGCGCCAGCAGCCAAGATTTCGGGGGAGCGGGCACCGGGGAGCTGTTTTTT
TRBV2	TRBD1	-	TRBJ1-2	CASTLDRGDGYTF	TGTGCCAGCACCCTAGACAGGGGGGATGGCTACACCTTC
TRBV15	TRBD1	-	TRBJ1-2	CATSQDRGLARGYTF	TGTGCCACCAGTCAAGACAGGGGGCTTGCTCGTGGCTACACCTTC
TRBV20-1	TRBD2	few	TRBJ2-7	CSARVSGKSNYEQYF	TGCAGTGCTAGAGTAAGCGGGAAATCCAACTACGAGCAGTACTTC
TRBV12-3/TRBV12-4	TRBD1	-	TRBJ1-5	CASSLGQGWSYSNQPQHF	TGTGCCAGCAGTCTTGGACAGGGGTGGTCGTATAGCAATCAGCCCCAGCATTTT
TRBV6-2/TRBV6-3	TRBD2	-	TRBJ2-3	CASSARTRGTQYF	TGTGCCAGCAGTGCCCGGACTAGAGGTACGCAGTATTTT
TRBV29-1	TRBD2	few	TRBJ2-1	CSVTSGSSNEQFF	TGCAGCGTGACTAGCGGGAGTAGTAATGAGCAGTTCTTC
TRBV14	-	few	TRBJ2-7	CASSTWAFYEQYF	TGTGCCAGCAGCACCTGGGCCTTCTACGAGCAGTACTTC
TRBV4-1	-	few	TRBJ2-1	CASSSDPGNNEQFF	TGCGCCAGCAGCAGCGATCCGGGAAACAATGAGCAGTTCTTC
TRBV19	TRBD1	-	TRBJ2-2	CASSLGGQRTGELFF	TGTGCCAGTAGTTTAGGGGGCCAGCGGACCGGGGAGCTGTTTTTT
TRBV11-2	-	few	TRBJ2-7	CASSPRWDPEQYF	TGTGCCAGCAGCCCGAGGTGGGACCCCGAGCAGTACTTC
TRBV6-1	TRBD1	few	TRBJ1-4	CASWGQGNEKLFF	TGTGCCAGCTGGGGACAGGGGAATGAAAAACTGTTTTTT
TRBV23-1	-	-	TRBJ2-7	CASSQSRRTALYEQYF	TGCGCCAGCAGTCAATCGCGGAGGACAGCCCTCTACGAGCAGTACTTC
TRBV3-1	-	few	TRBJ1-3	CASSQRPGATSGNTIYF	TGTGCCAGCAGCCAACGGCCGGGGGCGACCTCTGGAAACACCATATATTTT
TRBV20-1	TRBD1	-	TRBJ2-7	CSAFPLTGTGFYEQYF	TGCAGTGCTTTTCCACTAACCGGGACAGGATTCTACGAGCAGTACTTC
TRBV9	TRBD2	-	TRBJ2-7	CASSPKRDHSYEQYF	TGTGCCAGCAGCCCAAAGCGGGACCACTCCTACGAGCAGTACTTC
TRBV9	TRBD2	few	TRBJ2-7	CASSPGLAERYEQYF	TGTGCCAGCAGCCCAGGACTAGCGGAGAGATACGAGCAGTACTTC
TRBV20-1	TRBD1	-	TRBJ1-5	CSAGFTGGGNQPQHF	TGCAGTGCTGGTTTTACAGGGGGCGGAAATCAGCCCCAGCATTTT
TRBV6-6	TRBD1	few	TRBJ2-5	CASSRNSGTGRETQYF	TGTGCCAGCAGTCGAAACTCCGGGACAGGACGGGAGACCCAGTACTTC
TRBV7-9	-	-	TRBJ1-1	CASSLYGENTEAFF	TGTGCCAGCAGCTTATATGGGGAGAACACTGAAGCTTTCTTT
TRBV9	-	-	TRBJ2-1	CASSQGGGQGNEQFF	TGTGCCAGCAGCCAAGGTGGGGGGCAGGGCAATGAGCAGTTCTTC
TRBV5-5	-	-	TRBJ2-5	CASSSAAGVLQETQYF	TGTGCCAGCAGCTCCGCCGCAGGGGTCCTTCAAGAGACCCAGTACTTC
TRBV25-1	TRBD2	few	TRBJ2-5	CARTRRGGETQYF	TGTGCCAGAACGAGGCGGGGGGGAGAGACCCAGTACTTC
TRBV7-8	-	few	TRBJ1-1	CASSLEGYRGPNTEAFF	TGTGCCAGCAGCCTGGAGGGTTATAGGGGTCCGAACACTGAAGCTTTCTTT
TRBV7-9	-	few	TRBJ1-1	CASSPRSGGGGEAFF	TGTGCCAGCAGCCCCCGTAGTGGGGGCGGGGGTGAAGCTTTCTTT
TRBV2	-	few	TRBJ2-7	CASSEQVSPYEQYF	TGTGCCAGCAGTGAACAGGTTAGCCCCTACGAGCAGTACTTC
TRBV5-5	TRBD1	-	TRBJ1-1	CASSWGQTTEAFF	TGTGCCAGCAGCTGGGGACAGACCACTGAAGCTTTCTTT
TRBV27	-	-	TRBJ2-7	CATGTGYSYEQYF	TGTGCCACTGGAACAGGTTACTCCTACGAGCAGTACTTC
TRBV4-1	-	-	TRBJ2-1	CASSQDTWGTYNEQFF	TGCGCCAGCAGCCAAGATACGTGGGGGACCTACAATGAGCAGTTCTTC
TRBV5-1	TRBD1	-	TRBJ1-1	CASSYDRADYTEAFF	TGCGCCAGCAGTTACGACAGGGCGGATTACACTGAAGCTTTCTTT
TRBV12-3/TRBV12-4	-	few	TRBJ2-3	CASSFGLGDTQYF	TGTGCCAGCAGTTTCGGACTGGGAGATACGCAGTATTTT
TRBV5-1	TRBD1	many	TRBJ1-1	CASSRTGDTEAFF	TGCGCCAGCAGCCGGACAGGGGACACTGAAGCTTTCTTT
TRBV10-3	-	-	TRBJ1-2	CAILGNYGYTF	TGTGCCATTTTAGGGAACTATGGCTACACCTTC
TRBV14	-	once	TRBJ2-1	CASSQVAVGEQFF	TGTGCCAGCAGCCAAGTGGCAGTCGGCGAGCAGTTCTTC
TRBV5-4	-	-	TRBJ2-7	CASSGGGTGYEQYF	TGTGCCAGCAGCGGGGGGGGGACAGGCTACGAGCAGTACTTC
TRBV29-1	-	few	TRBJ2-7	CSVTGGGRVHEQYF	TGCAGCGTGACAGGGGGCGGGAGGGTCCACGAGCAGTACTTC
TRBV12-3/TRBV12-4	TRBD1	-	TRBJ2-4	CASSRQGSAKNIQYF	TGTGCCAGCAGTCGACAGGGTTCGGCCAAAAACATTCAGTACTTC
TRBV13	-	-	TRBJ2-5	CASSFTRLETQYF	TGTGCCAGCAGCTTTACGAGATTAGAGACCCAGTACTTC
TRBV5-1	TRBD1	many	TRBJ2-5	CASSSLGTGEETQYF	TGCGCCAGCAGTTCCCTCGGGACAGGGGAAGAGACCCAGTACTTC
TRBV7-8	-	few	TRBJ2-3	CASSLSPGADTQYF	TGTGCCAGCAGCTTAAGCCCAGGAGCAGATACGCAGTATTTT